The 30 T cell receptor beta chains reported below all come from one sample, sequenced in a study of T-cell memory formation after mild COVID-19. TCRdb passed the 5' RACE reads through MiXCR, listing each CDR3 protein once. The table has about 620,000 distinct CDR3 sequences, more than 15% seen once; the top ten hold approximately 12%. Sample: PBMCs or a T cell subset sorted from them (not recorded which). The receptors were sampled from an adult woman who had mild COVID-19 (a few samples of this study predate the infection). Cell type and time point are not known.

This clonotype came up many times. CDR3: CASSLAGTLLNEQFF. The CDR3 DNA reads TGCGCCAGCAGCTTGGCCGGGACTTTGCTCAATGAGCAGTTCTTC. V usage is TRBV5-1 and J usage is TRBJ2-1, with a weak D call TRBD2 (6 bases). V was shortened by 0 bases and J by 6 bases, with 13 bases between the two germline ends. Germline V lookup: CDR1 SGHRS, CDR2 YFSETQ. The CDR3 runs to 15 residues.

This clonotype was detected a few times. V and J are TRBV7-6 and TRBJ2-1; no clear D gene. From germline, CDR1 is SGHVS and CDR2 FNYEAQ. The CDR3 is 16 amino acids. Deletions cut 5 bases from V and 6 bases from J, with 20 bases between. The CDR3 sequence is CASSLLGSLESNEQFF. Written as DNA, the CDR3 is TGTGCCAGCAGCCTTCTAGGGTCGTTGGAGAGCAATGAGCAGTTCTTC.

This clonotype was seen only a few times. V is TRBV6-6 and J is TRBJ2-1; tentative D call: TRBD2 (5 bases). The CDR3 contains 16 residues. CDR1 is MNHNY and CDR2 is SVGAGI in the germline V gene (reference sequence). V lost 5 bases, J lost 0 bases, and 14 bases lay in between. CDR3: CASSTDLRSSYNEQFF. The CDR3 DNA follows: TGTGCCAGCAGTACGGACTTGCGTTCCTCCTACAATGAGCAGTTCTTC.

The chain recombines TRBV27 with TRBJ1-6; D gene uncertain. The CDR3 has 14 residues. V lost 3 bases and J 7 bases, leaving 10 bases between the germline ends. In germline, CDR1 is MNHEY, CDR2 SMNVEV (reference sequence). For the CDR3, the DNA is TGTGCCAGCAGTTTGTGGGCCAGCAATTCACCCCTCCACTTT. This sequence encodes CASSLWASNSPLHF.

This chain connects TRBV7-2 to TRBJ1-1; tentative D call: TRBD1 (6 bases). V lost 1 base to trimming and J lost 3 bases, with 12 bases between them. This CDR3 has 15 residues. Germline CDR1 reads SGHTA; CDR2 reads FQGNSA. The CDR3 DNA is TGTGCCAGCAGCTTAGGTTTAGGGGGTGACACTGAAGCTTTCTTT. Translation gives CASSLGLGGDTEAFF.

V usage is TRBV15 and J usage is TRBJ1-1; possibly TRBD1 for D (5 bases). This CDR3 spans 14 amino acids. The V gene's germline CDR1 is LNHNV and CDR2 YYDKDF (reference sequence). Trimming left V 0 bases short and J 4 bases short, with 9 bases between. CDR3: CATSRETRGTEAFF. As DNA, the CDR3 is TGTGCCACCAGCAGAGAGACTAGGGGCACTGAAGCTTTCTTT.

V usage is TRBV3-1 and J usage is TRBJ2-5; D gene uncertain. This CDR3 contains 12 residues. Germline V lookup: CDR1 LGHDT, CDR2 YNNKEL (reference sequence). Between the trimmed V and J ends, which lost 2 bases and 6 bases, there was a span of 7 bases. The CDR3 reads CASSQRLKTQYF. The CDR3 DNA follows: TGTGCCAGCAGCCAACGGCTAAAGACCCAGTACTTC.

This clonotype has a handful of counts. The V call is TRBV25-1, the J call TRBJ2-1; 9 nucleotides match TRBD2. The CDR3 contains 16 residues. V trimming: 2 bases; J trimming: 8 bases; junction bases outside the gene matches: 10. From germline, CDR1 is MGHDK and CDR2 SYGVNS. The CDR3 coding sequence is TGTGCCAGCAGTGAACTGACGGCTAGCGGGGTACATGAGCAGTTCTTC. The encoded protein is CASSELTASGVHEQFF.

The V call is TRBV4-1, the J call TRBJ1-1, with a tentative D call TRBD1 (5 bases). The CDR3 sequence is 12 residues long. Germline V gives CDR1 MGHRA, CDR2 YSYEKL. Trimming removed 1 base at V and 11 bases at J, with 11 bases between. The CDR3 DNA sequence: TGCGCCAGCAGCCAAGGGTGGGGGGACGCTTTCTTT. Translated: CASSQGWGDAFF.

This clonotype appeared a few times. J is TRBJ1-2 and V is TRBV2; TRBD1 agrees at 7 bases. The V gene end was trimmed by 1 base and the J gene end by 4 bases; junction bases not matched to a gene: 3. The CDR3 loop spans 14 amino acids. CDR1 is SNHLY and CDR2 is FYNNEI in the germline V gene. The CDR3 DNA reads TGTGCCAGCAGTGAAGACAGGGGAATCTATGGCTACACCTTC. Amino acids: CASSEDRGIYGYTF.

The chain is built from TRBV21-1 and TRBJ2-1; the DNA was not compared with TRBD1, the D call given in the table. TRBV21-1 is noted as a pseudogene. The CDR3 has 16 residues. Here the CDR3 reads CASSKGVAGGYNEQFF. CDR3 DNA sequence: TGTGCCAGCAGCAAAGGTGTGGCAGGGGGATACAATGAGCAGTTCTTC.

V gene TRBV7-9 combines with J gene TRBJ1-5; 7 bases align to TRBD1. The CDR3 spans 16 residues. Trimming at V came to 2 bases and at J to 4 bases, leaving 8 bases not matched to a gene. Germline V gives CDR1 SEHNR, CDR2 FQNEAQ (reference sequence). The CDR3 region has the DNA TGTGCCAGCAGCTTATCAGGGGGGAAATCAAATCAGCCCCAGCATTTT. Translated, it gives CASSLSGGKSNQPQHF.

This clonotype came up a few times. The chain has TRBV25-1 and TRBJ1-6, with a weak D call TRBD1 (5 bases). The germline CDR1 and CDR2 sequences are MGHDK and SYGVNS. The V end was cut by 3 bases, the J end by 6 bases, with 9 bases between. This CDR3 is 14 amino acids long. CDR3 protein: CASSDWGVNSPLHF. The CDR3, as DNA: TGTGCCAGCAGTGATTGGGGGGTTAATTCACCCCTCCACTTT. Full variable domain (rest looked up from reference TRBV25-1 and TRBJ1-6): EADIYQTPRYLVIGTGKKITLECSQTMGHDKMYWYQQDPGMELHLIHYSYGVNSTEKGDLSSESTVSRIRTEHFPLTLESARPSHTSQYLCASSDWGVNSPLHFGNGTRLTVT.

Only a few counts were recorded for this clonotype. V usage is TRBV11-2 and J usage is TRBJ1-2; D is unresolved. The CDR3 totals 14 residues. The V gene's germline CDR1 is SGHAT and CDR2 FQNNGV. V lost 1 base and J lost 8, with 14 bases in between. As DNA, the CDR3 is TGTGCCAGCAGCTTAGGATACGACTCGGGAGGCTACACCTTC. Its translation: CASSLGYDSGGYTF. The entire variable domain, with the rest obtained from reference TRBV11-2 and TRBJ1-2, is as follows: EAGVAQSPRYKIIEKRQSVAFWCNPISGHATLYWYQQILGQGPKLLIQFQNNGVVDDSQLPKDRFSAERLKGVDSTLKIQPAKLEDSAVYLCASSLGYDSGGYTFGSGTRLTVV.

This clonotype was detected only a few times. The chain uses TRBV6-1 and TRBJ2-7; no clear D gene. The CDR3 loop spans 13 amino acids. Trimming took 1 base from V and 3 from J, leaving 7 bases between them. Germline CDR1 is MNHNS and CDR2 is SASEGT. This CDR3 reads CASSEVRGYEQYF. The DNA of the CDR3 is TGTGCCAGCAGTGAAGTTCGCGGCTACGAGCAGTACTTC.

The chain uses TRBV12-3 or TRBV12-4 and TRBJ2-1; 7 bases are a match to TRBD2. J lost 6 bases, V lost 2 bases, and 7 bases had no gene match. The CDR3 has 15 amino acids. The DNA of the CDR3 is TGTGCCAGCAGTTTACGGGGGAGGGCCGCCAATGAGCAGTTCTTC. Encoded protein: CASSLRGRAANEQFF.

The V and J genes are TRBV30 and TRBJ2-1; D is unresolved. This CDR3 contains 15 residues. V was pared by 1 base and J by 5 bases, with 15 bases between. The germline gives CDR1 GTSNPN, CDR2 SVGIG (reference sequence). CDR3 region: CAWSESYGVDNEQFF. CDR3 bases: TGTGCCTGGAGTGAGTCGTATGGGGTGGACAATGAGCAGTTCTTC. Looking up the rest from reference TRBV30 and TRBJ2-1 gives the full variable domain: SQTIHQWPATLVQPVGSPLSLECTVEGTSNPNLYWYRQAAGRGLQLLFYSVGIGQISSEVPQNLSASRPQDRQFILSSKKLLLSDSGFYLCAWSESYGVDNEQFFGPGTRLTVL.

A few counts support this clonotype. The J gene is TRBJ1-5, the V gene TRBV4-2; D unclear. This CDR3 is built from 13 residues. The germline V gene encodes CDR1 LGHNA and CDR2 YNFKEQ. V was pared by 1 base and J by 5 bases, with 6 bases between. Here the CDR3 reads CASSQVPDQPQHF. The CDR3 DNA sequence: TGTGCCAGCAGCCAAGTCCCGGATCAGCCCCAGCATTTT.

This clonotype was picked up a small number of times. This sequence joins TRBV7-2 and TRBJ2-7; 7 nucleotides line up with TRBD2. Germline assignment: CDR1 SGHTA and CDR2 FQGNSA. This CDR3 region has 14 residues. The junction had 8 bases not matched to a gene; V was cut back by 5 bases and J by 4 bases. CDR3: CASSRSGTTYEQYF. CDR3 bases: TGTGCCAGCAGCCGCTCCGGGACTACTTACGAGCAGTACTTC.

This clonotype was seen repeatedly, ten times or more. V and J are TRBV5-1 and TRBJ2-1, with TRBD1 identical over 7 bases. The germline CDR1 and CDR2 sequences are SGHRS and YFSETQ. V lost 4 bases to trimming and J lost 6 bases; unmatched junction nucleotides: 10. The CDR3 has 15 residues. Here the CDR3 reads CASSLQGIFSNEQFF. DNA for the CDR3: TGCGCCAGCAGCCTACAGGGGATATTTTCCAATGAGCAGTTCTTC.

This chain joins TRBV20-1 and TRBJ1-6, with D hard to call. The CDR3 has 14 amino acids. CDR1 DFQATT and CDR2 SNEGSKA come from the germline V gene (reference sequence). V was trimmed by 5 bases and J by 5 bases, leaving 13 bases between them. The chain's CDR3 is CSAAAAYNNSPLHF. CDR3 sequence (DNA): TGCAGTGCTGCGGCAGCCTATAATAATTCACCCCTCCACTTT.

This clonotype was seen more than once but under ten times. The V gene is TRBV6-6, the J gene TRBJ1-5, with unresolved D. The CDR3 runs to 17 residues. V gave up 0 bases and J gave up 4 bases, with 16 bases separating them. Germline CDR1 and CDR2: MNHNY and SVGAGI (reference sequence). The CDR3 here is CASSYSYSGEGNQPQHF. CDR3 DNA: TGTGCCAGCAGTTACTCGTACAGCGGGGAGGGTAATCAGCCCCAGCATTTT.

The chain is built from TRBV24-1 and TRBJ2-3; the match to TRBD2 covers 14 bases. This CDR3 is 17 amino acids long. Trimming removed 3 bases from V and 2 bases from J; junction bases left unmatched: 3. Germline CDR1 and CDR2: KGHDR and SFDVKD. Here the CDR3 reads CATSDPGLAGDTDTQYF. DNA of the CDR3: TGTGCCACCAGTGATCCGGGACTAGCGGGAGACACAGATACGCAGTATTTT.

This clonotype has more than one count but fewer than ten. The rearrangement uses TRBV7-9 and TRBJ1-1; D uncertain. The CDR3 spans 15 residues. Germline-derived CDR1 and CDR2 are SEHNR and FQNEAQ (reference sequence). Trimming left V 5 bases short and J 1 base short, with 14 bases between. Here the CDR3 reads CASSPLSTGNTEAFF. CDR3 DNA: TGTGCCAGCAGCCCGCTTTCGACGGGGAACACTGAAGCTTTCTTT.

The chain employs TRBV25-1 and TRBJ1-4; 7 nucleotides agree with TRBD1. The CDR3 loop spans 15 amino acids. V was clipped by 9 bases and J by 8 bases; unmatched bases: 15. Germline values: CDR1 MGHDK, CDR2 SYGVNS. The CDR3 spells CASRQGAAVGEKLFF. The CDR3 nucleotides are TGTGCCAGTCGACAGGGAGCGGCCGTGGGGGAAAAACTGTTTTTT. The full variable domain, rest sourced from reference TRBV25-1 and TRBJ1-4, is EADIYQTPRYLVIGTGKKITLECSQTMGHDKMYWYQQDPGMELHLIHYSYGVNSTEKGDLSSESTVSRIRTEHFPLTLESARPSHTSQYLCASRQGAAVGEKLFFGSGTQLSVL.

This rearrangement joins TRBV29-1 to TRBJ2-3; possible D gene TRBD2, 5 bases. Germline lookup yields CDR1 SQVTM and CDR2 ANQGSEA. V was clipped by 1 base and J by 4 bases, with 12 bases between them. CDR3 length: 14 amino acids. CDR3 sequence (DNA): TGCAGCGTTGAAGGGACTGAACCCTCAGATACGCAGTATTTT. The encoded protein is CSVEGTEPSDTQYF.

This clonotype was observed a few times. V is TRBV16 and J is TRBJ2-7, with 13 bases matching TRBD2. Germline CDR1 reads KGHSY; CDR2 reads FQNENV. The ends lost 3 bases at V and 3 bases at J; junction bases unmatched: 2. The CDR3 length is 15 residues. DNA of the CDR3: TGTGCCAGCAGCCATACTAGCGGGGGGGTCTACGAGCAGTACTTC. Encoded protein: CASSHTSGGVYEQYF.

The sample holds many counts of this clonotype. V and J are TRBV7-9 and TRBJ2-7, with a tentative D call TRBD1 (5 bases). Deletions cut 5 bases from V and 3 bases from J, with 14 bases between. Germline CDR1 is SEHNR and CDR2 is FQNEAQ (reference sequence). The CDR3 length is 14 residues. Here the CDR3 DNA reads TGTGCCAGCAGCCTAACGCAGGGAAACTACGAGCAGTACTTC. Its translation is CASSLTQGNYEQYF.

The chain couples TRBV12-3 or TRBV12-4 to TRBJ2-5; no definite D call. The germline V and J ends were trimmed by 6 bases and 0 bases, with 14 bases remaining between them. The CDR3 consists of 15 residues. This CDR3 reads CASSPPQTYQETQYF. DNA for the CDR3: TGTGCCAGCAGCCCCCCTCAGACGTACCAAGAGACCCAGTACTTC.

The rearrangement links TRBV29-1 to TRBJ2-7; D is perhaps TRBD1 (7 bases). Germline V gene lookup returns CDR1 SQVTM and CDR2 ANQGSEA. V was trimmed by 7 bases and J by 0 bases, leaving 13 bases between them. This CDR3 is built from 13 residues. For the CDR3, the DNA is TGCAGCGCCGGAGGGACAGTCTCCTACGAGCAGTACTTC. It specifies CSAGGTVSYEQYF.